This paragraph covers one T cell receptor (beta chain) sequence. The CDR3 contains 12 residues. The V end lost 3 bases, the J end lost 9 bases, and 12 bases lay between the germline ends. Looked up from germline, CDR1 is SQVTM and CDR2 is ANQGSEA. This sample was taken from a study of shared clonotypes between healthy human individuals. The repertoire was sequenced with immunoSEQ multiplex PCR; TCRdb's copy has only in-frame clones and lacks some. The top ten clones hold 0.37% of a sample with 2 million to 2.5 million clones, just under 95% of them seen once. The source of this sequence is a man aged 18 to 30 in good health. Some clones in this sample may be carry-over from other donors' samples. The source material was naive CD4+ T cells from PBMCs. Subset: CD45RA+ positively selected. The chain uses TRBV29-1 and TRBJ2-1, with D possibly called TRBD1 or TRBD2 (5 bases each). CDR3 region: CSVDRGAGEQFF. The CDR3 DNA reads TGCAGCGTTGATAGGGGCGCGGGTGAGCAGTTCTTC.